This TCR beta chain was obtained from a study of CD8+CD57+ T cells in acquired aplastic anemia. Study information: The study obtained an average of around 3.4 ug of DNA from sorted CD4+ and CD8+ cells.

It was patients with CD8+CD57+ cell expansion by flow cytometry who were chosen for sequencing. Patients had undergone no therapy by the time their blood was sampled. Comment on this clonotype: What it binds is unknown.

Overall study findings and caveats: Patients and controls were found to share approximately 31 CD8+ CDR3 sequences.

TCR beta VDJ combinations and CDR3 sequences were profiled from genomic DNA. MiXCR, applied by TCRdb to the reads, yields one record per CDR3 protein. The data contain 220,000 or so distinct CDR3 sequences, about 62% of them seen just once; the ten biggest clones take up around 50%. The ends were cut back, 8 bases at V and 2 bases at J, with 10 bases in the middle. From germline, CDR1 is WSHSY and CDR2 SAAADI. This CDR3 is built from 12 residues. This chain joins TRBV10-2 and TRBJ2-7; D may correspond to TRBD1 or TRBD2 (5 bases each). Sequenced sample: sorted CD4+, CD8+, or CD8+CD57+ T cells (not recorded which) from PBMCs. The source is a human donor with aplastic anemia. In DNA form, the CDR3 reads TGCGCCAGCCGGGACCTCACCTACGAGCAGTACTTC. It codes for CASRDLTYEQYF.